These 26 T cell receptor beta chains were all obtained from the same sample, sequenced in a study of cytomegalovirus exposure and HLA in healthy donors. Both 60 Vbeta primers and 13 Jbeta primers went into the PCR. TCRdb's table, derived via immunoSEQ multiplex PCR, lists solely in-frame clones and lacks some. The table lists about 190,000 clones, less than 85% of them singletons, with approximately 5% in the top ten. Sequenced: PBMCs. These receptors all stem from a man under 40 in good health and CMV-seropositive.

This rearrangement joins TRBV28 to TRBJ2-2, with TRBD2 as a possible D gene (6 bases). The CDR3 extends over 15 amino acids. The germline CDR1 and CDR2 sequences are MDHEN and SYDVKM. The V end was cut by 3 bases, the J end by 9 bases, with 17 bases between. The chain's CDR3 is CASSLGLGRHRELFF. The CDR3 DNA follows: TGTGCCAGCAGTTTGGGACTGGGTCGACACCGGGAGCTGTTTTTT.

J is TRBJ1-5 and V is TRBV7-8; 8 bases match TRBD1. The CDR3 loop spans 14 amino acids. J gave up 7 bases and V 4 bases, and 6 bases lay outside the gene matches. CDR1 is SGHVS, CDR2 FQNEAQ, per germline. The CDR3 DNA reads as TGTGCCAGCAGCTCCGGACAGGGAGGACAGCCCCAGCATTTT. Its protein product is CASSSGQGGQPQHF.

The rearrangement links TRBV6-5 to TRBJ2-5; tentative D call: TRBD1 (7 bases). There are 14 residues in the CDR3. Germline CDR1 is MNHEY and CDR2 is SVGAGI. Trimming removed 2 bases at V and 9 bases at J, with 16 bases between. The CDR3 DNA is TGTGCCAGCAGTTACGGTCAGGGGGGTTGGTCCCAGTACTTC. It codes for CASSYGQGGWSQYF.

The rearrangement links TRBV5-6 to TRBJ1-2, with D perhaps TRBD1 (5 bases). Germline V gives CDR1 SGHDT, CDR2 YYEEEE. The CDR3 loop spans 13 amino acids. V lost 1 base to trimming and J lost 8 bases, with 12 bases between them. The CDR3 bases are TGTGCCAGCAGCTTGAGACAGATAGACGGCTACACCTTC. The encoded protein is CASSLRQIDGYTF.

The sample holds a few counts of this clone. The rearrangement links TRBV4-1 to TRBJ2-7; D is perhaps TRBD2 (6 bases). Germline lookup yields CDR1 MGHRA and CDR2 YSYEKL. V was cut by 2 bases and J by 2 bases, with 16 bases left in between. The CDR3 covers 16 residues. CDR3 sequence reads: CASSQRVGREAYEQYF. CDR3 nucleotides: TGCGCCAGCAGCCAACGGGTAGGCAGGGAGGCCTACGAGCAGTACTTC.

The chain links TRBV27 to TRBJ1-1; D gene ambiguous. V was clipped by 5 bases and J by 5 bases, with 12 bases between them. CDR1 and CDR2 (germline): MNHEY, SMNVEV (reference sequence). There are 13 residues in the CDR3. The CDR3 loop reads CASSGHFRTEAFF. DNA for the CDR3: TGTGCCAGCAGTGGGCACTTTAGGACTGAAGCTTTCTTT.

This chain joins TRBV2 and TRBJ1-2, with D possibly being TRBD1 (5 bases). Trimming pared 6 bases from V and 6 bases from J, leaving 14 bases between. Germline-derived CDR1 and CDR2 are SNHLY and FYNNEI. The CDR3 spans 13 residues. Here the CDR3 DNA reads TGTGCCAGCAGCGCGACAGTCGTAAATGGCTACACCTTC. It yields the protein CASSATVVNGYTF.

This clone turned up a few times. V usage is TRBV14 and J usage is TRBJ2-2; no definite D call. CDR3 size: 14 residues. Between the trimmed V and J ends, which lost 0 bases and 7 bases, there was a span of 9 bases. Per the germline V gene, CDR1 is SGHDN and CDR2 is FVKESK. Written as DNA, the CDR3 is TGTGCCAGCAGCCAAGATCGCCGGAGCGGGGAGCTGTTTTTT. The encoded protein is CASSQDRRSGELFF.

This rearrangement joins TRBV4-2 to TRBJ1-6; TRBD1 is a possible D gene (5 bases). Trimming stripped 4 bases from V and 5 bases from J, with 6 bases between. The CDR3 totals 13 residues. Germline V gene lookup returns CDR1 LGHNA and CDR2 YNFKEQ. The CDR3 DNA follows: TGTGCCAGCAGCCGGGGGGATAATTCACCCCTCCACTTT. The encoded protein is CASSRGDNSPLHF.

The J gene is TRBJ1-4, the V gene TRBV27; TRBD1 matches at 10 bases. Trimming at V came to 2 bases and at J to 8 bases, leaving 11 bases not matched to a gene. Germline CDR1 is MNHEY and CDR2 is SMNVEV (reference sequence). The CDR3 runs 17 residues. The chain's CDR3 is CASSLTPRTGGNEKLFF. The CDR3 nucleotides are TGTGCCAGCAGTTTAACCCCCCGGACAGGGGGGAACGAAAAACTGTTTTTT. Drawing the rest from reference TRBV27 and TRBJ1-4, the complete variable domain is EAQVTQNPRYLITVTGKKLTVTCSQNMNHEYMSWYRQDPGLGLRQIYYSMNVEVTDKGDVPEGYKVSRKEKRNFPLILESPSPNQTSLYFCASSLTPRTGGNEKLFFGSGTQLSVL.

The chain links TRBV7-3 to TRBJ2-1; the match to TRBD2 covers 8 bases. This CDR3 is built from 17 residues. The germline V gene encodes CDR1 SGHTA and CDR2 FQGTGA. The V segment lost 5 bases and the J segment 8 bases; nucleotides outside the gene matches: 17. The CDR3 loop is CASSPRAASGRAYEQFF. CDR3 in DNA: TGTGCCAGCAGCCCTAGGGCGGCTAGCGGGCGGGCCTATGAGCAGTTCTTC.

V and J are TRBV6-4 and TRBJ1-6; D gene ambiguous. CDR1 MRHNA and CDR2 SNTAGT come from the germline V gene. The V end was cut by 4 bases, the J end by 7 bases, with 8 bases between. This CDR3 comprises 13 residues. CDR3 nucleotides: TGTGCCAGCAGTGTAGAAGAGAATTCACCCCTCCACTTT. It yields the protein CASSVEENSPLHF.

This clone was seen a few times. J is TRBJ2-7 and V is TRBV2, with a tentative D call TRBD1 (5 bases). The length of the CDR3 is 12 residues. V gave up 7 bases and J gave up 0 bases, with 7 bases separating them. Germline V gene lookup returns CDR1 SNHLY and CDR2 FYNNEI. The DNA for the CDR3 is TGTGCCAGCAAAGGGGACTCCTACGAGCAGTACTTC. Its translation: CASKGDSYEQYF.

V is TRBV27 and J is TRBJ2-3; 14 bases fit TRBD2. In germline, CDR1 is MNHEY, CDR2 SMNVEV (reference sequence). This CDR3 is built from 17 residues. V trimming: 2 bases; J trimming: 8 bases; junction bases outside the gene matches: 9. The CDR3 reads CASSLKLGLAGAGTQYF. CDR3 coding DNA: TGTGCCAGCAGTTTAAAGTTGGGACTAGCGGGAGCTGGTACGCAGTATTTT.

J is TRBJ2-2 and V is TRBV29-1; TRBD2 might be the D (5 bases). Per germline, CDR1 SQVTM and CDR2 ANQGSEA. The V and J ends lost 4 bases and 7 bases respectively, with 10 bases between them. CDR3 length: 12 residues. The chain's CDR3 is CSVVDLNGELFF. CDR3 in DNA: TGCAGCGTTGTGGACTTGAACGGGGAGCTGTTTTTT.

The V and J genes are TRBV6-5 and TRBJ2-3, with 7 nucleotides matching TRBD2. Germline loops: CDR1 MNHEY, CDR2 SVGAGI. CDR3 length: 11 amino acids. V was pared by 10 bases and J by 5 bases, with 3 bases of the junction left unmatched. The CDR3, as DNA: TGTGCCACAGTAGCGGGAGATACGCAGTATTTT. Translating gives CATVAGDTQYF.

The chain links TRBV9 to TRBJ2-3, with 8 bases aligning to TRBD2. Germline V gives CDR1 SGDLS, CDR2 YYNGEE. The CDR3 covers 15 residues. V lost 0 bases, J lost 4 bases, and 4 bases stayed unmatched. The CDR3 here is CASSVDGRAADTQYF. DNA for the CDR3: TGTGCCAGCAGCGTAGACGGGAGGGCCGCAGATACGCAGTATTTT.

CDR3 DNA sequence: TGTGCCAGCAGCCGGGAGGGGGCCGGAGGTTCACCCCTCCACTTT. This translates into CASSREGAGGSPLHF. The rearrangement joins TRBV25-1 to TRBJ1-6, with TRBD1 identical over 7 bases. The germline V gene encodes CDR1 MGHDK and CDR2 SYGVNS. CDR3 length: 15 amino acids. J gave up 9 bases and V 6 bases, and 11 bases lay outside the gene matches.

The CDR3 loop is CASSVGQGAAPGEQFF. The DNA of the CDR3 is TGTGCCAGCAGCGTAGGTCAGGGGGCCGCTCCGGGTGAGCAGTTCTTC. The rearrangement links TRBV9 to TRBJ2-1; 8 bases line up with TRBD1. CDR3 size: 16 residues. V trimming: 0 bases; J trimming: 9 bases; junction bases outside the gene matches: 11. The germline CDR1 and CDR2 sequences are SGDLS and YYNGEE.

This clone was recorded a few times. The chain uses TRBV19 and TRBJ2-7, with 11 bases aligning to TRBD1. Germline assignment: CDR1 LNHDA and CDR2 SQIVND (reference sequence). This CDR3 region has 15 residues. V lost 5 bases and J lost 4; bases outside the gene matches: 7. CDR3 bases: TGTGCCAGTAGTTCTCCGGGACAGGGGGTATACGAGCAGTACTTC. Protein product: CASSSPGQGVYEQYF.

This clone turned up a few times. The identical CDR3 is also encoded by other nucleotide sequences in the sample. The chain links TRBV7-3 to TRBJ2-5, with TRBD1 identical over 8 bases. Trimming took 2 bases from V and 5 from J; bases not matched to a gene: 7. CDR1 and CDR2 (germline): SGHTA, FQGTGA. This CDR3 has 15 amino acids. As DNA, the CDR3 is TGTGCCAGCAGCTTACGGCAGGGGGCGGGGGAGACCCAGTACTTC. It codes for CASSLRQGAGETQYF.

This sequence joins TRBV2 and TRBJ1-2; D remains unclear. This CDR3 region has 13 residues. CDR1 and CDR2 from the germline V gene are SNHLY and FYNNEI. Between the trimmed V and J ends, which lost 3 bases and 2 bases, there was a span of 7 bases. CDR3 sequence (DNA): TGTGCCAGCAGTGAGACGGAGAACTATGGCTACACCTTC. Protein: CASSETENYGYTF.

The chain links TRBV11-1 to TRBJ2-2; TRBD1 agrees at 7 bases. The CDR3 has 15 amino acids. The germline V gene encodes CDR1 SGHAT and CDR2 FQDESV (reference sequence). The V segment lost 1 base and the J segment 4 bases; nucleotides outside the gene matches: 3. The chain's CDR3 is CASSLETGTTGELFF. The CDR3, as DNA: TGTGCCAGCAGCTTAGAGACAGGGACCACCGGGGAGCTGTTTTTT.

This clone was seen a handful of times. The chain has TRBV12-5 and TRBJ1-3; D gene unclear. V lost 2 bases and J lost 0, with 5 bases in between. This CDR3 contains 14 residues. CDR1 LGHNT and CDR2 FRNRAP come from the germline V gene. The CDR3 is CASGLRSSGNTIYF. The CDR3 bases are TGTGCTAGTGGTTTGCGTAGCTCTGGAAACACCATATATTTT.

V gene TRBV5-6 combines with J gene TRBJ2-5; 9 nucleotides match TRBD1. The J call may be wrong; the DNA end is better matched by TRBJ2-7. The CDR3 runs to 14 residues. Germline V CDR1 and CDR2: SGHDT, YYEEEE. The CDR3 is CASSQQGAAYEQYF. As DNA, the CDR3 is TGTGCCAGCAGCCAACAGGGGGCGGCCTACGAGCAGTACTTC.

This chain links TRBV28 with TRBJ2-5; TRBD2 might be the D (7 bases). Germline V lookup: CDR1 MDHEN, CDR2 SYDVKM. V shed 5 bases and J shed 4 bases, with 20 bases lying between them. The CDR3 loop spans 16 amino acids. CDR3 nucleotide sequence: TGTGCCAGCAGTCCGCTGACCCGGGGAGGGGGAGAGACCCAGTACTTC. This encodes CASSPLTRGGGETQYF.